Sequencing of this T cell receptor (beta chain) was carried out in a study of blood T cell repertoires in COVID-19. As for the study in general: The origin of the acute and convalescent COVID-19 samples was the United States, Italy and Spain. T cells, B-cell-depleted T cells, or PBMCs provided the cDNA or gDNA that served as material.

In the original workflow: Researchers report that nucleated cell counts were estimated from reference gene primer amplification. Sequenced by immunoSEQ multiplex PCR; TCRdb stores in-frame clones only, minus some. D and trimming were read from the DNA, whereas the V and J calls and clone size are those reported in that table. Seen here are around 43,000 clones, roughly 82% observed once, and the top ten hold around 15%. The V end was cut by 2 bases, the J end by 5 bases, with 3 bases between. The CDR3 is made up of 11 amino acids. The germline V gene encodes CDR1 SGHTS and CDR2 YDEGEE. This rearrangement joins TRBV5-8 to TRBJ2-3, with unresolved D. This receptor was identified in a human donor in a cohort sampled during active COVID-19. The sample was peripheral blood. The CDR3 DNA reads as TGTGCCAGCAGCTTCATAGATACGCAGTATTTT. Its protein product is CASSFIDTQYF.